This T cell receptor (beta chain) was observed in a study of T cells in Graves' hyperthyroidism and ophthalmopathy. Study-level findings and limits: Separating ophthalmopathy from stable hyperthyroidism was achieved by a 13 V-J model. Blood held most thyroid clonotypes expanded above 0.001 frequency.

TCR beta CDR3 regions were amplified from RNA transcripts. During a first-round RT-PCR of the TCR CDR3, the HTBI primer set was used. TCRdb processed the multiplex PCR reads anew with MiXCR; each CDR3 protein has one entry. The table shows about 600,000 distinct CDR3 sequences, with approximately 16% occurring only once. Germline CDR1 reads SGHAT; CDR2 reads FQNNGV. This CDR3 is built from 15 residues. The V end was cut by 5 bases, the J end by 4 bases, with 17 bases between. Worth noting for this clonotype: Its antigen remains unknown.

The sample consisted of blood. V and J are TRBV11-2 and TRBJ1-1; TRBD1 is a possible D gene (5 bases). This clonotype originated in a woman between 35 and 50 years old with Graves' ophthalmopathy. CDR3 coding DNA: TGTGCCAGCAGCCCCGGACAAGACCGGGGCACTGAAGCTTTCTTT. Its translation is CASSPGQDRGTEAFF.